This note documents a single T cell receptor beta chain sequence. The antigen this receptor binds is unknown. One base away there is no much larger clone; base qualities are not given. This sample is part of a study of CD8 T cells in acute hepatitis C reinfection (dated by TCRdb to the early 2020s). Looking at the study overall: This study examined the TCRbeta repertoire of CD8+ T cells that recognize the HCV NS3-1073 epitope, both during acute infection and after viral clearance. Paired acute and follow-up samples were contributed by four of the spontaneous resolvers.

The time point label for this specimen denotes: naive CD8 control sorted from an acute-time-point sample. Enrolled in the Montreal Hepatitis C Cohort (HEPCO) in Canada, the donors were people who inject drugs, and these donors were followed every 3 months. Acute primary HCV infection was defined as a positive HCV RNA or antibody test that came after a negative test within the prior 24 weeks. CD3, CD8 and CD45RO antibodies were used for surface staining, and dead cells were excluded with an aqua fixable dye. The cohort comprised about 8 spontaneous resolvers, defined by HCV RNA clearance within 24 weeks. From thawed, previously cryostored peripheral blood mononuclear cells, CD8+ T cells were purified through negative selection performed by means of the MACS CD8+ T cell Isolation Kit. A BD FACSAria II cell sorter was used for cell sorting. V drops 4 bases and J drops 4 bases, leaving 17 bases in between. CDR1 and CDR2, per the germline V gene, are SGHTS and YDEGEE. From its cysteine to its phenylalanine, the CDR3 spans 15 amino acids. Left in the record is the CDR3 DNA by itself, 45 bases read in frame from the first base.

Broader findings and caveats from the paper: Thirteen public clonotypes were found regardless of outcome; one public clonotype used V04-02/J02-02. Diversity in the NS3-1073 specific repertoires was high, and no significant differences in diversity emerged among acute resolver, follow-up resolver and acute chronic samples. No follow-up repertoires were available for chronically infected subjects, since NS3-1073 specific cells were too rare to be sorted. CDR3 sequences shared with other epitopes were rarely observed, and exact matching may have been limited by differing sequencing approaches. TRBV04 and TRBV06 gene families were preferentially used in all groups, and this usage was not explained by overrepresentation in the naive pool. Because bulk sequencing covered only the TCRbeta chain, the alphabeta pairing of the public clonotypes could not be determined.

Genomic DNA was extracted from FACS-sorted cells, and TCRbeta chains were sequenced through the commercial immunoSEQ service. As for the original processing: Repertoire data were analyzed with ImmunoSEQ Analyzer software v3.0 and R v3.5.1. Only productive rearrangements were analyzed, because sequences with stop codons or out-of-frame rearrangements were removed. Simpson diversity, Shannon entropy, CDR3 length and nucleotide addition metrics were supplied by the sequencing provider. Clonotypes were grouped by frequency as dominant, sub-dominant, low or lowest abundance, and most analyses excluded clonotypes below 0.1%. Any CDR3 amino acid clonotype present in at least two subjects at a cumulative frequency of at least 0.5% was labeled public. The clones in this table, taken by TCRdb from immuneACCESS, are in-frame only. Not every clone is retained; where verified, under half of the shortfall comes from an unresolved V gene, and the cause of the rest is unknown. The V and J calls and clone size were taken over from that table, and D and trimming were inferred from the DNA. For this sample the table gives tens of thousands of clones, of which 75% to 90% were detected only once. Together, the top ten hold 11% of the sample.

The receptor comes from a woman between 18 and 29 years old who spontaneously cleared hepatitis C infection. The sequence links TRBV5-8 to TRBJ1-1; matching of 6 bases hints at TRBD1 as the D gene. Sample: naive CD8+ T cells from PBMCs. According to the study, the label for this sample's cell subset or site signals: sorted total naive CD45RO-negative CD8+ T cells. The CDR3 has the sequence CASSPAHREVTEAFF. Read as DNA, the sequence is TGTGCCAGCAGCCCGGCACACAGGGAGGTCACTGAAGCTTTCTTT.